One TCR beta chain is described in this entry. The antigen is not known. TCRdb analysed the 5' RACE reads with MiXCR anew, one entry per CDR3 protein. The sample consists of tens of thousands of distinct CDR3 sequences, approximately 5.6% of them appearing once. V shed 1 base and J shed 10 bases, with 17 bases lying between them. CDR1 and CDR2 from the germline V gene are DFQATT and SNEGSKA (reference sequence). The CDR3 covers 15 residues. This sample was taken from a study of early T cells in non-severe SARS-CoV-2 infection. About the research overall: Bulk RNA isolated from unsorted whole blood underwent sequencing; chains were not paired. The study's findings and limits: Private and CD4 specificities were missed by VDJdb matching, skewed to anti-spike CD8.

The J gene is TRBJ1-6, the V gene TRBV20-1, with D hard to call. The TCR was taken from an adult who was a healthcare worker with PCR-confirmed SARS-CoV-2 infection or an uninfected control (not recorded which). The sequencing input was whole blood. The CDR3 reads CSARATQALGSPLHF. CDR3 nucleotide sequence: TGCAGTGCTAGAGCGACGCAGGCCTTAGGGTCACCCCTCCACTTT.